These 16 T cell receptor beta chains originate from one sample sequenced in a study of blood T cells in healthy people across ages. A second PCR, run for roughly 7 to 11 cycles, used a sample-barcoded 5' primer plus a J-beta primer mix. A single record per CDR3 protein comes from TCRdb applying MiXCR to the 5' RACE reads. This sample carries just over 800,000 distinct CDR3 sequences, 55% to 65% of them seen once, and the ten largest clones take about a quarter. Sequenced: blood. These receptors were taken from a man aged 25 to 40 in good health.

The V and J genes are TRBV4-3 and TRBJ2-1; no definite D call. The germline V gene encodes CDR1 LGHNA and CDR2 YSLEER. Between the trimmed V and J ends, which lost 0 bases and 4 bases, there was a span of 16 bases. This CDR3 region has 17 residues. CDR3 sequence (DNA): TGCGCCAGCAGCCAAGATGCACGGAAACAGACTTACAATGAGCAGTTCTTC. Amino acids: CASSQDARKQTYNEQFF.

The rearrangement joins TRBV10-3 to TRBJ2-7; D is perhaps TRBD1 (6 bases). The closer fit of TRBJ2-5 to the DNA end suggests the J call may be wrong. Germline CDR1 and CDR2: ENHRY and SYGVKD. The CDR3 length is 14 residues. The CDR3 spells CAISLGTPTETQYF. Here the CDR3 DNA reads TGTGCCATCAGTCTCGGGACACCTACGGAGACCCAGTACTTC.

Concerning this clonotype itself: A read error may account for a junction end that differs from germline. The chain uses TRBV7-9 and TRBJ2-4; 10 bases map to TRBD1. The closer fit of TRBJ2-7 to the DNA end suggests the J call may be wrong. This CDR3 region has 14 residues. The germline V gene encodes CDR1 SEHNR and CDR2 FQNEAQ (reference sequence). The CDR3 sequence: CAGSFRTGGYEQYF. The CDR3 coding sequence is TGTGCCGGCAGCTTCAGGACAGGGGGGTACGAGCAGTACTTC.

CDR3 DNA sequence: TGCGCCAGCAGCCAAGCGGGGGCCGCTAATGAAAAACTGTTTTTT. Its protein is CASSQAGAANEKLFF. The chain joins TRBV4-3 to TRBJ1-4, with a weak D call TRBD1 (6 bases). CDR3 length: 15 amino acids. Germline assignment: CDR1 LGHNA and CDR2 YSLEER. V was cut by 1 base and J by 3 bases, with 9 bases left in between.

V and J are TRBV4-1 and TRBJ2-5, with TRBD1 matching 8 bases. The germline CDR1 and CDR2 sequences are MGHRA and YSYEKL. The CDR3 covers 16 residues. V lost 0 bases, J lost 1 base, and 4 bases stayed unmatched. The CDR3 DNA follows: TGCGCCAGCAGCCAAGATCGGACAGGGATCCAAGAGACCCAGTACTTC. Residues: CASSQDRTGIQETQYF.

The chain couples TRBV7-3 to TRBJ2-1, with 11 nucleotides matching TRBD2. The CDR3 loop spans 16 amino acids. Unmatched junction bases numbered 7, after V lost 2 bases and J lost 7 bases. Germline lookup yields CDR1 SGHTA and CDR2 FQGTGA. The CDR3 region is CASSLLAGGQGNEQFF. The CDR3 bases are TGTGCCAGCAGCTTATTAGCGGGGGGGCAAGGGAATGAGCAGTTCTTC.

This clonotype showed up just a few times. This chain uses TRBV10-3 with TRBJ2-3; D not resolved. The length of the CDR3 is 15 residues. The germline gives CDR1 ENHRY, CDR2 SYGVKD. V dropped 0 bases and J dropped 2 bases, with 9 bases sitting between them. CDR3 protein: CAISESESVTDTQYF. As DNA, the CDR3 is TGTGCCATCAGTGAGTCGGAATCCGTCACAGATACGCAGTATTTT.

The chain has TRBV4-2 and TRBJ2-5; D gene uncertain. CDR1 and CDR2 (germline): LGHNA, YNFKEQ. V was cut by 4 bases and J by 0 bases, with 9 bases left in between. There are 14 residues in the CDR3. The CDR3 region has the DNA TGTGCCAGCAGCCCTGAGTCAAACCAAGAGACCCAGTACTTC. It specifies CASSPESNQETQYF.

The rearrangement joins TRBV5-1 to TRBJ2-3; tentatively, D is TRBD2 (5 bases). The CDR3 runs to 14 residues. V was shortened by 6 bases and J by 2 bases, with 13 bases between the two germline ends. Germline CDR1 and CDR2: SGHRS and YFSETQ. CDR3 nucleotides: TGCGCCAGCAAGGTCGCGAGGGACACAGATACGCAGTATTTT. Encoded protein: CASKVARDTDTQYF.

The genes are TRBV7-2 and TRBJ2-1, with TRBD2 matching 9 bases. The CDR3 totals 15 residues. The V gene end was trimmed by 0 bases and the J gene end by 9 bases; junction bases not matched to a gene: 6. CDR1 and CDR2 (germline): SGHTA, FQGNSA. CDR3 sequence reads: CASSLARRGGGEQFF. The CDR3 DNA follows: TGTGCCAGCAGCTTAGCCCGGCGGGGGGGCGGTGAGCAGTTCTTC.

The rearrangement joins TRBV12-3 or TRBV12-4 to TRBJ2-1; D gene uncertain. The CDR3 loop spans 12 amino acids. The V gene lost 6 bases and the J gene lost 8 bases, with 11 bases spanning the gap. The CDR3 is CASRSRMYEQFF. CDR3 sequence (DNA): TGTGCCAGCAGAAGTCGTATGTATGAGCAGTTCTTC.

This chain's CDR3 is CASSPLGGTSVTNEQFF. The CDR3 DNA reads as TGTGCCAGCTCACCATTGGGGGGGACTAGCGTGACTAATGAGCAGTTCTTC. J is TRBJ2-1 and V is TRBV18, with 10 positions matching TRBD2. This CDR3 is built from 17 residues. The germline V gene has CDR1 KGHSH and CDR2 LQKENI. V dropped 2 bases and J dropped 7; count of bases not matched to a gene: 11.

The chain combines TRBV11-3 with TRBJ2-4; a weak D match, TRBD2 (5 bases). The DNA end lines up better with TRBJ2-7; the J call may be wrong. Germline-derived CDR1 and CDR2 are SGHNT and YENEEA. The CDR3 loop spans 14 amino acids. CDR3 region: CASSPRGKVYEQYF. The CDR3, as DNA: TGTGCCAGCAGCCCCCGGGGAAAGGTCTACGAGCAGTACTTC.

The V call is TRBV7-2, the J call TRBJ2-4; 9 nucleotides agree with TRBD2. The J call may be incorrect, as the DNA end agrees better with TRBJ2-7. The CDR3 extends over 14 amino acids. Germline CDR1 reads SGHTA; CDR2 reads FQGNSA. The CDR3 here is CASRPPTSGYEQYF. As DNA, the CDR3 is TGTGCCAGCAGACCCCCGACTAGCGGCTACGAGCAGTACTTC.

The rearrangement links TRBV30 to TRBJ2-1; 7 bases match TRBD2. With V trimmed by 0 bases and J by 5 bases, 7 bases remained unmatched. The germline gives CDR1 GTSNPN, CDR2 SVGIG (reference sequence). This CDR3 is 15 amino acids long. The CDR3 sequence: CAWSVREGGHNEQFF. The CDR3 coding sequence is TGTGCCTGGAGTGTTAGGGAGGGAGGACACAATGAGCAGTTCTTC. The variable domain in full, completed from reference TRBV30 and TRBJ2-1, reads SQTIHQWPATLVQPVGSPLSLECTVEGTSNPNLYWYRQAAGRGLQLLFYSVGIGQISSEVPQNLSASRPQDRQFILSSKKLLLSDSGFYLCAWSVREGGHNEQFFGPGTRLTVL.

The chain couples TRBV29-1 to TRBJ2-7, with a weak D call TRBD1 (6 bases). Germline loops: CDR1 SQVTM, CDR2 ANQGSEA. With 1 base removed from V and 4 bases from J, the gap between germline ends came to 11 bases. The CDR3 has 13 residues. Here the CDR3 reads CSVEAGRGYEQYF. Here the CDR3 DNA reads TGCAGCGTTGAAGCCGGCAGGGGTTACGAGCAGTACTTC.